The entry that follows covers one T cell receptor beta chain sequence. What it recognizes is unknown. Clones were sequenced by immunoSEQ multiplex PCR, and TCRdb holds only the in-frame ones, with some missing. The table lists about 100,000 clones, around 94% of them singletons. These data come from a study of T cell responses to AZD1222 COVID-19 vaccine. Notes on the study in general: Among those given AZD1222, only 6 or 7 were seropositive at baseline. The study found vaccine-associated CD4 TCRs spanning spike, dominant at 160-218 and 743-854. Following two doses of AZD1222, Spike-specific TCR breadth and depth rose. Repertoire collection took place solely once the T cell response had peaked.

The ends were cut back, 8 bases at V and 0 bases at J, with 10 bases in the middle. The CDR3 loop spans 13 amino acids. Germline-derived CDR1 and CDR2 are MNHEY and SMNVEV (reference sequence). This chain uses TRBV27 with TRBJ1-1; perhaps TRBD1 as D (6 bases). This sample comprised peripheral blood, obtained on day 0 of AZD1222 vaccination. This TCR came from an adult in good health. The CDR3 region has the DNA TGTGCCAGCTATGGGACAATGAACACTGAAGCTTTCTTT. This codes for CASYGTMNTEAFF.